This T cell receptor (beta chain) was recovered during a study of blood T cell repertoires in COVID-19. Study as a whole: In each case, the material was cDNA or gDNA derived from T cells, B-cell-depleted T cells, or PBMCs.

Trimming left V 5 bases short and J 5 bases short, with 25 bases between. The CDR3 totals 17 residues. Germline loops: CDR1 SGHRS, CDR2 YFSETQ. Some clones are missing from TCRdb's copy, which holds only in-frame ones; the method was immunoSEQ multiplex PCR. The data contain roughly 180,000 clones, approximately 80% of them singletons. Cohorts were assigned according to the clinical history that participants reported. This clone occurred a few times. Specimen: PBMCs or T cells enriched from blood (not recorded which). The gene calls are TRBV5-1 and TRBJ1-2; D might be TRBD1 (5 bases). This clonotype was sampled from a man aged 45 to 65 who had recovered from COVID-19. The CDR3 DNA reads as TGCGCCAGCAGAGGTCCGCGGGGTCCCGCGGGGGAATATGGCTACACCTTC. This gives the protein CASRGPRGPAGEYGYTF.